This TCR beta chain came from a study of T cell repertoires in cytomegalovirus infection. For the study at large: Carrying CMV and the relevant HLA type showed in public TCR beta signatures. Findings and caveats of the study: It was HLA-C-restricted CMV-specific TCR beta clonotypes that dominated the response ex vivo. Cumulative public TCR beta family frequency identified CMV carriers with the relevant HLA.

TCRdb passed the reads through MiXCR, listing each CDR3 protein once. The sample lists about 190,000 distinct CDR3 sequences; 25% to 30% were seen once. This clonotype was seen more than once but under ten times. Its antigen is not known. The clonotype was recovered from a human donor in good health (CMV status not recorded). Some clones in this sample may be carry-over from other donors' samples. Sample: PBMCs.

The CDR3 bases are TGCAGCGTTGCGATCGCTGATGGCTACACCTTC. The encoded protein is CSVAIADGYTF. V is TRBV29-1 and J is TRBJ1-2; D is unresolved. V lost 4 bases, J lost 6 bases, and 9 bases lay in between. This CDR3 comprises 11 residues. The germline gives CDR1 SQVTM, CDR2 ANQGSEA.